The entry that follows covers one T cell receptor (beta chain) sequence. The antigen is not known. The table came from immunoSEQ multiplex PCR; TCRdb's copy has only in-frame clones and leaves some out. The sample has roughly 150,000 clones; roughly 90% are singletons. The data originate from a study of cytomegalovirus exposure and HLA in healthy donors. General study findings and limits: In a later analysis, first-cohort TCR clusters were found to tend to co-occur in the 130 or so validation repertoires.

In germline, CDR1 is SGHDT, CDR2 YYEEEE. The CDR3 is 15 amino acids. The germline V and J ends were trimmed by 4 bases and 5 bases, with 19 bases remaining between them. The clonotype comes from a woman under 30 in good health and CMV-seronegative. The chain couples TRBV5-6 to TRBJ2-7; D is perhaps TRBD1 (6 bases). The material sequenced was PBMCs. The CDR3 DNA follows: TGTGCCAGCAGCCCCCTGGGGCAGGGGATCGACGAGCAGTACTTC. Translating gives CASSPLGQGIDEQYF. Together with reference TRBV5-6 and TRBJ2-7, the CDR3 gives the full variable domain: DAGVTQSPTHLIKTRGQQVTLRCSPKSGHDTVSWYQQALGQGPQFIFQYYEEEERQRGNFPDRFSGHQFPNYSSELNVNALLLGDSALYLCASSPLGQGIDEQYFGPGTRLTVT.